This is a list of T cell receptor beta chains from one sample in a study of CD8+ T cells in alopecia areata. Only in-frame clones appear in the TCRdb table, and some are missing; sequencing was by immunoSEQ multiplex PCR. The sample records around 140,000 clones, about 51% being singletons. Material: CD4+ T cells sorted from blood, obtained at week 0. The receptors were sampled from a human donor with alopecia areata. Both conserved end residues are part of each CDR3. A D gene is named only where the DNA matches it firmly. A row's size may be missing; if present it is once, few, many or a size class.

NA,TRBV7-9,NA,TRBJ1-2,CASSSSANYGYTF,TGTGCCAGCAGCTCCTCAGCTAACTATGGCTACACCTTC
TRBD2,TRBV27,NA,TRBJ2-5,CASSSTSGLGTQYF,TGTGCCAGCAGTTCGACTAGCGGCCTAGGGACCCAGTACTTC
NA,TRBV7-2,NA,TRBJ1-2,CASSSTPTEIYGYTF,TGTGCCAGCAGCTCAACCCCGACAGAGATCTATGGCTACACCTTC
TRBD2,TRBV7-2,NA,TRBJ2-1,CASSIPGGDNEQFF,TGTGCCAGCAGCATACCGGGAGGTGACAATGAGCAGTTCTTC
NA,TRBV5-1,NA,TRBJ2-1,CASSFAPLRYNEQFF,TGCGCCAGCAGCTTTGCGCCTCTGCGATACAATGAGCAGTTCTTC
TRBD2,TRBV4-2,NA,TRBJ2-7,CASSQGSQPSGSFEYF,TGTGCCAGCAGCCAAGGATCCCAACCTAGCGGGAGTTTTGAGTACTTC
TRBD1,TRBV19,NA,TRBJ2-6,CASSMDRAPEANVLTF,TGTGCCAGTAGTATGGACAGGGCGCCGGAGGCCAACGTCCTGACTTTC
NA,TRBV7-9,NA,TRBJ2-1,CASCHRPYNEQFF,TGTGCCAGCTGTCACAGGCCCTACAATGAGCAGTTCTTC
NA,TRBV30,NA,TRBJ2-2,CAWTGLPTGELFF,TGTGCCTGGACCGGACTCCCTACCGGGGAGCTGTTTTTT
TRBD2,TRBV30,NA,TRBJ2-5,CAWRISGKGQTQYF,TGTGCCTGGAGAATTAGCGGGAAGGGGCAGACCCAGTACTTC
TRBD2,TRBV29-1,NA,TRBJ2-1,CSVEGGSYNEQFF,TGCAGCGTTGAAGGCGGGAGCTACAATGAGCAGTTCTTC
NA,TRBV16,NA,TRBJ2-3,CASSQSRMRGTDTQYF,TGTGCCAGCAGCCAATCAAGGATGCGCGGCACAGATACGCAGTATTTT
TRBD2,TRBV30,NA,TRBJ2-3,CAWGLGDTQYF,TGTGCCTGGGGACTAGGGGATACGCAGTATTTT
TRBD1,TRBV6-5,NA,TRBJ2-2,CASTQGASTGELFF,TGTGCCAGCACCCAGGGGGCGTCAACCGGGGAGCTGTTTTTT
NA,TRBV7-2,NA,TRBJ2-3,CASSRSWGLTDTQYF,TGTGCCAGCAGCCGATCGTGGGGGTTAACAGATACGCAGTATTTT
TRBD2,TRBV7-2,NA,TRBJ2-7,CASSSTSGSGSYEQYF,TGTGCCAGCAGCTCTACTAGCGGGAGTGGGTCCTACGAGCAGTACTTC
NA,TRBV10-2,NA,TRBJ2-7,CASSDRTADYEQYF,TGCGCCAGCAGTGATCGGACAGCAGACTACGAGCAGTACTTC
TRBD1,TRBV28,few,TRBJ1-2,CASSPQQGGSYGYTF,TGTGCCAGCAGTCCTCAACAGGGGGGGAGCTATGGCTACACCTTC
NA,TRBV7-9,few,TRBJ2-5,CASSLGGKRETQYF,TGTGCCAGCAGCTTAGGCGGGAAGCGGGAGACCCAGTACTTC
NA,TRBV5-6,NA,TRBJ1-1,CASSLVDVGTEAFF,TGTGCCAGCAGCTTGGTTGATGTGGGGACTGAAGCTTTCTTT
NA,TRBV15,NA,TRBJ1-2,CATSTRQIGGYTF,TGTGCCACCAGCACGCGACAGATTGGGGGCTACACCTTC
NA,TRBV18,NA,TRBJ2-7,CASSPWGGTSSYEQYF,TGTGCCAGCTCACCATGGGGGGGCACGAGCTCCTACGAGCAGTACTTC
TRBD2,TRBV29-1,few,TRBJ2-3,CSVGEAGLTDTQYF,TGCAGCGTGGGTGAAGCGGGGCTCACAGATACGCAGTATTTT
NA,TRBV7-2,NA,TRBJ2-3,CASSLVRADTQYF,TGTGCCAGCAGCTTAGTCAGGGCAGATACGCAGTATTTT
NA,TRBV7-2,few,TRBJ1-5,CASSSPGNQPQHF,TGTGCCAGCAGCTCTCCGGGGAATCAGCCCCAGCATTTT
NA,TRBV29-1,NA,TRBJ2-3,CSVEARAVVRDTQYF,TGCAGCGTTGAAGCTAGAGCGGTAGTGAGAGATACGCAGTATTTT
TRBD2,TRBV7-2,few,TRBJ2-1,CASSPTSGGYNEQFF,TGCGCCAGCAGCCCCACTAGCGGGGGTTACAATGAGCAGTTCTTC
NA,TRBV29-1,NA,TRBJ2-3,CSVEVPYSTSTDTQYF,TGCAGCGTTGAAGTTCCCTACAGCACTAGCACAGATACGCAGTATTTT
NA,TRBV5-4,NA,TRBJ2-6,CASSLVDGANVLTF,TGTGCCAGCAGCTTGGTAGACGGCGCCAACGTCCTGACTTTC
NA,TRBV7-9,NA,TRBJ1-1,CASSENTGTTEAFF,TGTGCCAGCAGCGAGAATACAGGGACCACTGAAGCTTTCTTT
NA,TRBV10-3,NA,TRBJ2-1,CAISPSGYNEQFF,TGTGCCATCAGCCCCAGCGGCTACAATGAGCAGTTCTTC
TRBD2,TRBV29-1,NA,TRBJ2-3,CSVVREARTDTQYF,TGCAGCGTTGTTCGGGAGGCCCGCACAGATACGCAGTATTTT
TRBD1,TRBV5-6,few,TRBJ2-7,CASSSNRQGSWRYEQYF,TGTGCCAGCAGCTCGAACCGACAGGGGTCCTGGCGCTACGAGCAGTACTTC
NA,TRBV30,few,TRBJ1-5,CAFTTVLNQPQHF,TGTGCCTTCACCACGGTCCTAAATCAGCCCCAGCATTTT
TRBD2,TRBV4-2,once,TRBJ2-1,CASSQGGGLAGLSEQFF,TGTGCCAGCAGCCAAGGGGGGGGACTAGCGGGACTCAGTGAGCAGTTCTTC
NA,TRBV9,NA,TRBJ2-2,CASSVAGTRVGGELFF,TGTGCCAGCAGCGTAGCCGGGACAAGGGTTGGCGGGGAGCTGTTTTTT
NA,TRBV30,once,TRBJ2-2,CAWRRILNTGELFF,TGTGCCTGGAGAAGAATCTTAAACACCGGGGAGCTGTTTTTT
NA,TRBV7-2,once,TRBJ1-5,CASSLGGVSNQPQHF,TGTGCCAGCAGCTTAGGAGGGGTGAGCAATCAGCCCCAGCATTTT
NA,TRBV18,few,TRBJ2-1,CASSPNPARRGYNEQFF,TGTGCCAGCTCACCTAATCCTGCTAGGCGGGGCTACAATGAGCAGTTCTTC
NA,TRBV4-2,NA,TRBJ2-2,CASSQDPGNTGELFF,TGTGCCAGCAGCCAAGATCCGGGGAACACCGGGGAGCTGTTTTTT
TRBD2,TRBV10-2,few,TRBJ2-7,CASSEGGGAYYEQYF,TGCGCCAGCAGTGAGGGGGGGGGTGCTTACTACGAGCAGTACTTC
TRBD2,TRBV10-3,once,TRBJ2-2,CAISAGANTGELFF,TGTGCCATCTCTGCGGGAGCGAACACCGGGGAGCTGTTTTTT
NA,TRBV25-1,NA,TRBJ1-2,CASSRVGTNYGYTF,TGTGCCAGCAGCAGGGTGGGAACTAACTATGGCTACACCTTC
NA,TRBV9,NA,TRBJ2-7,CASSPLGSTATQQYF,TGTGCCAGCAGCCCCCTCGGTAGTACCGCTACGCAGCAGTACTTC
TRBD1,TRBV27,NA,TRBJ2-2,CASSLRDRGPSNTGELFF,TGTGCCAGCAGTTTACGGGACAGGGGGCCTTCGAACACCGGGGAGCTGTTTTTT
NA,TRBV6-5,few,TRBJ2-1,CASSYEAGSYNEQFF,TGTGCCAGCAGTTACGAAGCGGGTTCCTACAATGAGCAGTTCTTC
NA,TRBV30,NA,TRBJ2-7,CAWSVETATYEQYF,TGTGCCTGGAGTGTGGAGACAGCAACCTACGAGCAGTACTTC
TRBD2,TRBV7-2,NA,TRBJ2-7,CASSTPSGPYEQYF,TGTGCCAGCAGCACCCCTAGCGGGCCCTACGAGCAGTACTTC
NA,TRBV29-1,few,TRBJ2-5,CSVYPGAGETQYF,TGCAGCGTCTACCCGGGGGCAGGAGAGACCCAGTACTTC
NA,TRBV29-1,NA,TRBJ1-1,CSVLGRQSNTEAFF,TGCAGCGTTCTAGGGAGACAATCAAACACTGAAGCTTTCTTT
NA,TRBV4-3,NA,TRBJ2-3,CASSQDYGKIVADTQYF,TGCGCCAGCAGCCAAGATTACGGCAAAATCGTCGCAGATACGCAGTATTTT
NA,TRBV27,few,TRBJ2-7,CASSNGAAYEQYF,TGTGCCAGCAGCAACGGGGCAGCCTACGAGCAGTACTTC
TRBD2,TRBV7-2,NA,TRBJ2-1,CASSLNGRGIYNEQFF,TGTGCCAGCAGCTTAAATGGGCGGGGGATCTACAATGAGCAGTTCTTC
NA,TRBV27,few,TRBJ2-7,CASSLHGTLVGEQYF,TGTGCCAGCAGTTTACATGGGACACTCGTCGGAGAGCAGTACTTC